The 19 T cell receptor beta chains in this list originate from one sample, sequenced in a study of blood T cell repertoires in COVID-19. Data came from immunoSEQ multiplex PCR; TCRdb stores just in-frame clones and leaves some out. This table holds some 150,000 clones, around 87% found once. The sequencing input was PBMCs or T cells enriched from blood (not recorded which). The receptors here all came from a woman aged 25 to 39 with acute COVID-19.

This rearrangement joins TRBV6-4 to TRBJ2-3; TRBD1 matches 8 bases. Trimming at V came to 0 bases and at J to 1 base, leaving 6 bases not matched to a gene. Germline CDR1 and CDR2: MRHNA and SNTAGT. The CDR3 totals 17 residues. This CDR3 is CASSDSTGQGGTDTQYF. For the CDR3, the DNA is TGTGCCAGCAGTGACTCCACAGGACAGGGTGGCACAGATACGCAGTATTTT.

The chain combines TRBV18 with TRBJ2-3; a possible D gene is TRBD2 (6 bases). Trimming took 4 bases from V and 1 from J, leaving 18 bases between them. The V gene's germline CDR1 is KGHSH and CDR2 LQKENI. The CDR3 extends over 17 amino acids. The DNA of the CDR3 is TGTGCCAGCTCACTGCCGGAGGGTCCTACCGGCACAGATACGCAGTATTTT. The encoded protein is CASSLPEGPTGTDTQYF.

The chain employs TRBV28 and TRBJ1-6; D remains ambiguous. V lost 2 bases, J lost 16 bases, and 12 bases lay in between. Germline V gene sequence: CDR1 MDHEN, CDR2 SYDVKM. This CDR3 comprises 12 residues. The CDR3 sequence is CASSLKAAFLHF. For the CDR3, the DNA is TGTGCCAGCAGTTTAAAGGCGGCTTTTCTCCACTTT.

The chain has TRBV11-2 and TRBJ2-3; a possible D gene is TRBD2 (6 bases). V was clipped by 6 bases and J by 2 bases, with 18 bases between them. There are 16 residues in the CDR3. Germline-derived CDR1 and CDR2 are SGHAT and FQNNGV. CDR3 loop: CASSRGGSGLTDTQYF. In nucleotides, the CDR3 is TGTGCCAGCAGTCGGGGAGGCAGCGGGCTCACAGATACGCAGTATTTT.

The chain employs TRBV29-1 and TRBJ2-5; D is perhaps TRBD1 (6 bases). V was pared by 6 bases and J by 4 bases, with 12 bases between. The length of the CDR3 is 12 residues. Germline V CDR1 and CDR2: SQVTM, ANQGSEA. The CDR3 DNA follows: TGCAGCGTCCCGAGGGGGACAGAGACCCAGTACTTC. Amino acids: CSVPRGTETQYF.

This rearrangement joins TRBV5-1 to TRBJ1-1; 9 bases agree with TRBD1. In germline, CDR1 is SGHRS, CDR2 YFSETQ. CDR3 length: 15 residues. J was trimmed by 7 bases and V by 0 bases; bases with no gene match: 7. The CDR3 region is CASSLEGQGFGEAFF. In nucleotides, the CDR3 is TGCGCCAGCAGCTTGGAGGGACAGGGTTTCGGTGAAGCTTTCTTT.

This chain links TRBV4-1 with TRBJ2-5; TRBD2 aligns across 11 bases. CDR3 size: 16 residues. Per the germline V gene, CDR1 is MGHRA and CDR2 is YSYEKL. V trimming: 4 bases; J trimming: 2 bases; junction bases outside the gene matches: 6. The CDR3 reads CASSLKTSGDQETQYF. CDR3 DNA: TGCGCCAGCAGCCTAAAGACTAGCGGGGATCAAGAGACCCAGTACTTC.

This clone was observed once. This chain joins TRBV12-3 or TRBV12-4 and TRBJ2-1; D uncertain. This CDR3 has 13 amino acids. V lost 2 bases, J lost 13 bases, and 15 bases lay in between. CDR3 DNA: TGTGCCAGCAGTTTAAGTGCCGCAACACATCAGTTCTTC. Its protein is CASSLSAATHQFF.

This clone was observed a single time. The gene calls are TRBV19 and TRBJ2-3; D perhaps matches TRBD2 (7 bases). V lost 5 bases and J lost 1, with 10 bases in between. From germline, CDR1 is LNHDA and CDR2 SQIVND (reference sequence). The CDR3 runs 14 residues. The CDR3 DNA follows: TGTGCCAGTAGTCGGGGGGCGGGCACAGATACGCAGTATTTT. Residues: CASSRGAGTDTQYF.

This clone was seen more than once but under ten times. This chain links TRBV15 with TRBJ1-2; D is ambiguous. V lost 0 bases, J lost 2 bases, and 16 bases lay in between. From germline, CDR1 is LNHNV and CDR2 YYDKDF (reference sequence). The CDR3 covers 17 residues. Here the CDR3 reads CATSRDSWAGNNYGYTF. CDR3 in DNA: TGTGCCACCAGCAGAGATTCTTGGGCCGGGAACAACTATGGCTACACCTTC.

This rearrangement joins TRBV10-1 to TRBJ1-5; D remains ambiguous. This CDR3 is built from 14 residues. From germline, CDR1 is WNHNN and CDR2 SYGVQD (reference sequence). The ends were cut back, 2 bases at V and 7 bases at J, with 12 bases in the middle. The CDR3 DNA sequence: TGCGCCAGCAGTGAGGTTAGAGGGCGGCAGCCCCAGCATTTT. Encoded protein: CASSEVRGRQPQHF.

The chain has TRBV5-1 and TRBJ1-2, with a weak D call TRBD1 (5 bases). The CDR3 is 13 amino acids. Trimming cost V 0 bases and J 8 bases, with 11 bases left between them. Germline V gene sequence: CDR1 SGHRS, CDR2 YFSETQ. CDR3 coding DNA: TGCGCCAGCAGCTTGGGCAGGGTGGAAGGCTACACCTTC. Translating gives CASSLGRVEGYTF.

The table lists this clone with a few counts. The chain combines TRBV21-1 with TRBJ2-7; TRBD1, as called in the table, went unchecked against the DNA. TRBV21-1 is a documented pseudogene. This CDR3 comprises 14 residues. The CDR3 loop reads CASNLRDSVDEQYF. CDR3 nucleotides: TGTGCCAGCAACCTCCGGGACAGTGTAGACGAGCAGTACTTC.

The chain combines TRBV28 with TRBJ1-1, with D maybe TRBD1 (6 bases). The CDR3 is 14 residues long. Germline lookup yields CDR1 MDHEN and CDR2 SYDVKM. V was clipped by 6 bases and J by 0 bases, with 11 bases between them. CDR3 region: CASSRGGVNTEAFF. In DNA form, the CDR3 reads TGTGCCAGCAGCCGGGGGGGCGTGAACACTGAAGCTTTCTTT.

This clone has only a few counts. The chain is built from TRBV7-3 and TRBJ1-2; D remains ambiguous. V was pared by 6 bases and J by 8 bases, with 7 bases between. The germline V gene encodes CDR1 SGHTA and CDR2 FQGTGA. CDR3 length equals 10 residues. The CDR3 DNA reads as TGTGCCAGCAGTGCTCGGGGCTACACCTTC. It translates to CASSARGYTF.

This clone was detected only once. This chain joins TRBV29-1 and TRBJ1-2; TRBD1 agrees at 7 bases. V shed 4 bases, J shed 3 bases, and the junction held 8 bases outside the gene matches. Germline assignment: CDR1 SQVTM and CDR2 ANQGSEA. CDR3 length equals 14 residues. The CDR3 DNA sequence: TGCAGCGTTGGAGAGACAGGGTTCGACTATGGCTACACCTTC. Protein: CSVGETGFDYGYTF.

The J gene is TRBJ2-1, the V gene TRBV5-1, with 7 bases lining up with TRBD2. Germline-derived CDR1 and CDR2 are SGHRS and YFSETQ. The CDR3 runs to 14 residues. V gave up 4 bases and J gave up 7 bases; unmatched junction bases: 8. CDR3 amino acids: CASSPGLPPNEQFF. In DNA form, the CDR3 reads TGCGCCAGCAGCCCGGGACTACCCCCAAATGAGCAGTTCTTC.

V gene TRBV4-3 combines with J gene TRBJ1-1; tentatively, D is TRBD1 (6 bases). The V gene's germline CDR1 is LGHNA and CDR2 YSLEER. Trimming removed 2 bases from V and 4 bases from J, with 23 bases in between. The CDR3 consists of 18 residues. The CDR3 DNA is TGCGCCAGCAGCCAATTGTGGGGGCCGAGTCTGACAAGCACTGAAGCTTTCTTT. Its protein product is CASSQLWGPSLTSTEAFF.

The chain joins TRBV27 to TRBJ2-7; 11 bases are shared with TRBD2. In germline, CDR1 is MNHEY, CDR2 SMNVEV (reference sequence). Trimming took 4 bases from V and 3 from J; bases not matched to a gene: 20. CDR3 length equals 20 residues. For the CDR3, the DNA is TGTGCCAGCAGTTGCCGCCCCGGTGGGGGTACTAGCGGGAGCTACTACGAGCAGTACTTC. Its protein product is CASSCRPGGGTSGSYYEQYF.